A selection of T cell receptor beta chains follows, all from one sample in a study of shared clonotypes between healthy human individuals. Sequencing was performed with immunoSEQ multiplex PCR; in TCRdb, only in-frame clones are kept and a portion is missing. The repertoire holds hundreds of thousands of clones, with 85% to 95% as singletons. The sample consisted of naive CD8+ T cells sorted from blood. Source of these receptors: a woman aged 25 to 45 in good health. Both conserved end residues are part of each CDR3. The order of the fields is V gene, clone size, D gene, J gene, CDR3 protein, CDR3 DNA. The D gene is left open where the match is weak. A row's size may be missing; if present it is once, few, many or a size class.

TRBV2	.	.	TRBJ2-2	CASSEQEDTGELFF	TGTGCCAGCAGTGAACAAGAAGATACCGGGGAGCTGTTTTTT
TRBV5-4	.	.	TRBJ2-1	CASSPPQGNEQFF	TGTGCCAGCAGCCCGCCCCAGGGCAATGAGCAGTTCTTC
TRBV7-9	once	.	TRBJ1-2	CASSLITDSGNLYGYTF	TGTGCCAGCAGCCTCATCACGGACAGTGGCAACCTGTATGGCTACACCTTC
TRBV28	.	TRBD1	TRBJ1-4	CASSPAPGTVLLF	TGTGCCAGCAGTCCTGCCCCGGGGACAGTTCTACTTTTT
TRBV6-1	.	.	TRBJ1-3	CASSETPAPGNTIYF	TGTGCCAGCAGTGAAACCCCAGCCCCTGGAAACACCATATATTTT
TRBV28	.	.	TRBJ2-2	CASMGGPTGELFF	TGTGCCAGCATGGGCGGGCCGACCGGGGAGCTGTTTTTT
TRBV10-1	once	TRBD2	TRBJ2-5	CASRPRTSGRETQYF	TGCGCCAGCAGACCCAGGACTAGCGGGAGGGAGACCCAGTACTTC
TRBV13	.	TRBD2	TRBJ2-7	CASSLLAGGPQYEQYF	TGTGCCAGCAGCTTACTAGCGGGAGGGCCTCAGTACGAGCAGTACTTC
TRBV7-9	.	.	TRBJ2-4	CASSFAPGGNKNIQYF	TGTGCCAGCAGCTTCGCCCCGGGCGGGAACAAAAACATTCAGTACTTC
TRBV27	once	TRBD2	TRBJ2-1	CASSLGGGGSNEQFF	TGTGCCAGCAGTTTAGGGGGCGGGGGGTCCAATGAGCAGTTCTTC
TRBV5-1	.	TRBD2	TRBJ2-2	CASSLYPSGGGTGELFF	TGCGCCAGCAGCCTCTATCCTAGCGGAGGCGGGACCGGGGAGCTGTTTTTT
TRBV2	.	TRBD1	TRBJ1-4	CASSEGTGGSTNEKLFF	TGTGCCAGCAGTGAAGGAACAGGGGGATCTACTAATGAAAAACTGTTTTTT
TRBV9	.	.	TRBJ2-1	CASSALDSYNEQFF	TGTGCCAGCAGCGCTCTCGACAGCTACAATGAGCAGTTCTTC
TRBV13	.	TRBD1	TRBJ1-1	CASSSDRENTEAFF	TGTGCCAGCAGCTCGGACAGGGAGAACACTGAAGCTTTCTTT
TRBV19	.	TRBD2	TRBJ2-1	CASSLLAGGGYNEQFF	TGTGCCAGTAGTCTTCTAGCGGGAGGAGGATACAATGAGCAGTTCTTC
TRBV10-3	.	TRBD2	TRBJ2-7	CATGGTGGPDEQYF	TGTGCCACCGGGGGGACGGGGGGGCCCGACGAGCAGTACTTC
TRBV27	once	TRBD1	TRBJ2-7	CASSPGTGFYEQYF	TGTGCCAGCAGTCCCGGGACAGGGTTCTACGAGCAGTACTTC
TRBV28	.	TRBD1	TRBJ2-7	CASSNRGQYYEQYF	TGTGCCAGCAGTAACAGGGGCCAATACTACGAGCAGTACTTC
TRBV7-9	.	TRBD1	TRBJ1-1	CASSSDRLNTEAFF	TGTGCCAGCAGCTCGGACAGGTTGAACACTGAAGCTTTCTTT
TRBV29-1	.	TRBD2	TRBJ2-3	CSAEGPGRAEFF	TGCAGCGCCGAGGGTCCCGGGAGGGCCGAGTTTTTT
TRBV6-6	.	.	TRBJ2-7	CASSYSISTYEQYF	TGTGCCAGCAGTTACTCGATTTCGACCTACGAGCAGTACTTC
TRBV7-9	.	.	TRBJ2-7	CASSFPDRPYEQYF	TGTGCCAGCAGCTTTCCTGACAGACCCTACGAGCAGTACTTC
TRBV6-7	.	.	TRBJ2-2	CASSYPVPSNTGELFF	TGTGCCAGCAGTTACCCCGTCCCCTCGAACACCGGGGAGCTGTTTTTT
TRBV19	.	.	TRBJ2-1	CASSYRGGNEQFF	TGTGCCAGTAGCTACAGGGGAGGGAATGAGCAGTTCTTC
TRBV27	.	.	TRBJ1-1	CASSPRGASGIVVTEAFF	TGTGCCAGCAGTCCGCGGGGGGCTAGTGGAATAGTTGTCACTGAAGCTTTCTTT
TRBV5-6	.	.	TRBJ1-2	CASSFMGGNYGYTF	TGTGCCAGCAGCTTCATGGGCGGGAACTATGGCTACACCTTC
TRBV6-5	.	.	TRBJ2-6	CASSYSSSGANVLTF	TGTGCCAGCAGTTACTCCAGCTCTGGGGCCAACGTCCTGACTTTC
TRBV27	once	TRBD1	TRBJ2-1	CASSLRGQGYNEQFF	TGTGCCAGCAGTTTAAGGGGACAGGGTTACAATGAGCAGTTCTTC
TRBV10-2	.	TRBD2	TRBJ2-5	CASSGLAGGPEETQYF	TGCGCCAGCTCCGGACTAGCGGGAGGGCCGGAAGAGACCCAGTACTTC
TRBV27	.	.	TRBJ2-7	CAIRTTAYEQYF	TGTGCCATCCGGACAACCGCCTACGAGCAGTACTTC
TRBV27	.	TRBD2	TRBJ2-7	CASSFWGTSGHEQYF	TGTGCCAGCAGTTTTTGGGGGACTAGCGGGCACGAGCAGTACTTC
TRBV4-1	.	.	TRBJ2-7	CASSQTGIWHEQYF	TGCGCCAGCAGCCAAACGGGGATTTGGCACGAGCAGTACTTC